The entry below describes one T cell receptor (beta chain). Its specificity is unknown. These data originate in a study of early T cells in non-severe SARS-CoV-2 infection. The wider study: The input, bulk RNA from unsorted whole blood, was sequenced, and chains were unpaired.

Individual cDNA molecules received unique molecular identifiers during library preparation. TCRdb independently ran MiXCR on the 5' RACE reads; one entry per CDR3 protein. This sample has around 66,000 distinct CDR3 sequences, with around 14% found just once. Findings and caveats of the study: The VDJdb matching leaned toward anti-spike CD8 responses and overlooked private and CD4 specificities.

Germline CDR1 reads SGHAT; CDR2 reads FQNNGV. The CDR3 contains 13 residues. Trimming removed 4 bases from V and 0 bases from J, with 3 bases in between. The gene calls are TRBV11-2 and TRBJ2-2; D ambiguous. This TCR was recovered from an adult who was a healthcare worker with PCR-confirmed SARS-CoV-2 infection or an uninfected control (not recorded which). The sample was whole blood. The CDR3 bases are TGTGCCAGCAGCTCGCCGAACACCGGGGAGCTGTTTTTT. Its protein is CASSSPNTGELFF.